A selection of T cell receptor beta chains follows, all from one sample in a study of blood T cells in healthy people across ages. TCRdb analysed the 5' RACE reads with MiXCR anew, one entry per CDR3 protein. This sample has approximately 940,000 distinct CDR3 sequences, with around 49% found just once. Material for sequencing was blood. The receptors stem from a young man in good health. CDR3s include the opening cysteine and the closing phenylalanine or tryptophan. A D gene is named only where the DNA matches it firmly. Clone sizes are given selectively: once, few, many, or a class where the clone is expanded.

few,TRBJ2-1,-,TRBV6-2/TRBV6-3,CASSYTTPGGLEQFF,TGTGCCAGCAGTTACACAACCCCGGGGGGCCTCGAGCAGTTCTTC
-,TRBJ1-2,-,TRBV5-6,CASSLGLGVVNYGYTF,TGTGCCAGCAGCTTGGGACTGGGAGTCGTCAACTATGGCTACACCTTC
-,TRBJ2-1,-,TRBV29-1,CSVGTRNEQFF,TGCAGCGTTGGTACTCGCAATGAGCAGTTCTTC
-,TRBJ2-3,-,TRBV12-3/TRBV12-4,CASRTTAGMQYF,TGTGCCAGCAGAACCACAGCAGGTATGCAGTATTTT
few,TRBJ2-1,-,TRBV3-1,CASSLLGQSFF,TGTGCCAGCAGCCTACTCGGACAGTCGTTCTTC
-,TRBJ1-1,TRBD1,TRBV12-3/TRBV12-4,CASRFDTGGVTEAFF,TGTGCCAGCAGATTCGACACAGGGGGGGTCACTGAAGCTTTCTTT
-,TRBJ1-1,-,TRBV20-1,CSARRPGGNTEAFF,TGCAGTGCTAGACGCCCGGGGGGGAACACTGAAGCTTTCTTT
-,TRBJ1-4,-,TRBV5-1,CASSLKGQSYGLFF,TGCGCCAGCAGCTTAAAGGGACAAAGCTATGGTCTGTTTTTT
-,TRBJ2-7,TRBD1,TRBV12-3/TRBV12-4,CASSILQGRGFYEQYF,TGTGCCAGCAGTATTCTACAGGGGCGTGGGTTCTACGAGCAGTACTTC
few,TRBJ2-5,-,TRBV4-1,CASSQDETTLYF,TGCGCCAGCAGCCAAGACGAGACTACTTTGTACTTC
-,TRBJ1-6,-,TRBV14,CASSQDFTISPLHF,TGTGCCAGCAGCCAAGATTTCACCATTTCACCCCTCCACTTT
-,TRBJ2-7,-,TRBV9,CASSSGTYNEQYF,TGTGCCAGCAGCTCCGGGACCTACAACGAGCAGTACTTC
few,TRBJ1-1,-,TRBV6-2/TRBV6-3,CASGLTRSTEAFF,TGTGCCAGCGGCTTGACAAGGAGCACTGAAGCTTTCTTT
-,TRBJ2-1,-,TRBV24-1,CATSSHSGQFF,TGTGCCACCAGTTCCCATAGTGGGCAGTTCTTC
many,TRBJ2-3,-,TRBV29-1,CSFAPDSTDTQYF,TGCAGCTTCGCCCCAGATAGCACAGATACGCAGTATTTT
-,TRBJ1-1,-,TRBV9,CASSLRQTNTEAFF,TGTGCCAGCAGCTTAAGACAGACGAACACTGAAGCTTTCTTT
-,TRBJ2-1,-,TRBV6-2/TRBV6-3,CASTDPSSYNEQFF,TGTGCCAGCACAGACCCCAGCTCCTACAATGAGCAGTTCTTC
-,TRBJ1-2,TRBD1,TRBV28,CASTGDSYGYTF,TGTGCCAGCACGGGGGACAGCTATGGCTACACCTTC
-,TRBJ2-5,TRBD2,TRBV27,CASSLLPGLAGGDQETQYF,TGTGCCAGCAGTTTACTCCCGGGACTAGCGGGGGGGGACCAAGAGACCCAGTACTTC
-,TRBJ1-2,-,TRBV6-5,CASSCGWDGYTF,TGTGCCAGCAGTTGCGGGTGGGATGGCTACACCTTC
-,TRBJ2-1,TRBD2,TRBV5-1,CASSFSGPTNNEQFF,TGCGCCAGCAGCTTTAGCGGGCCAACAAACAATGAGCAGTTCTTC
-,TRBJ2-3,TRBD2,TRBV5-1,CASSAGTSVGGWSTDTQYF,TGCGCCAGCAGCGCCGGGACTAGCGTGGGTGGATGGAGCACAGATACGCAGTATTTT
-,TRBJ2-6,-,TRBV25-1,CASSERRSGANVLTF,TGTGCCAGCAGTGAAAGAAGGTCTGGGGCCAACGTCCTGACTTTC